This is a list of T cell receptor beta chains from one sample in a study of blood T cell repertoires in COVID-19. Only in-frame clones appear in the TCRdb table, and some are missing; sequencing was by immunoSEQ multiplex PCR. The sample shows under 200,000 clones, roughly 86% of them seen only once. Sample: peripheral blood. These receptors originate from a man aged 45-60 years with active or convalescent COVID-19. Each CDR3 is given with its conserved first and last residue. The D gene is left open where the match is weak. Clone size is stated in some rows and not others, as once, few, many or a class when expanded.

D	V	size	J	CDR3	DNA
TRBD1	TRBV10-3	NA	TRBJ1-1	CAISAQGANTEAFF	TGTGCCATCAGCGCACAGGGGGCGAACACTGAAGCTTTCTTT
NA	TRBV27	NA	TRBJ2-1	CASKPDGGEQFF	TGTGCCAGCAAACCCGACGGAGGTGAGCAGTTCTTC
NA	TRBV7-9	NA	TRBJ1-4	CASSLTRVESEKLFF	TGTGCCAGCAGCTTAACCAGGGTCGAGAGTGAAAAACTGTTTTTT
TRBD1	TRBV6-5	NA	TRBJ1-2	CASQGDYYGYTF	TGTGCCAGTCAGGGGGACTACTATGGCTACACCTTC
TRBD2	TRBV11-2	NA	TRBJ2-5	CASNLMRGAFQETQYF	TGTGCCAGCAACCTAATGCGGGGGGCTTTCCAAGAGACCCAGTACTTC
TRBD2	TRBV9	NA	TRBJ2-2	CASSAGLAGGTGELFF	TGTGCCAGCAGCGCGGGACTAGCGGGGGGCACCGGGGAGCTGTTTTTT
TRBD2	TRBV19	NA	TRBJ2-3	CASSHRTRSTDTQYF	TGTGCCAGTAGCCATAGGACTAGGAGCACAGATACGCAGTATTTT
TRBD2	TRBV14	NA	TRBJ2-1	CASSQDFVIAGSEQFF	TGTGCCAGCAGCCAAGATTTTGTGATAGCGGGTTCTGAGCAGTTCTTC
TRBD1	TRBV6-5	NA	TRBJ1-5	CASSYKGQGSQPQHF	TGTGCCAGCAGTTACAAGGGACAGGGCAGTCAGCCCCAGCATTTT
NA	TRBV24-1	NA	TRBJ2-1	CATSDLTASSYNEQFF	TGTGCCACCAGTGATTTGACGGCTAGCTCCTACAATGAGCAGTTCTTC
NA	TRBV2	few	TRBJ1-1	CASSLAGDTEAFF	TGTGCCAGCAGCCTGGCAGGGGACACTGAAGCTTTCTTT
TRBD1	TRBV11-2	NA	TRBJ1-6	CASSFNLPGQGFSPLHF	TGTGCCAGCAGCTTCAACCTCCCGGGACAGGGGTTTTCACCCCTCCACTTT
NA	TRBV24-1	NA	TRBJ2-5	CATSERESLGETQYF	TGTGCCACCAGTGAACGGGAGTCCCTGGGGGAGACCCAGTACTTC
TRBD2	TRBV2	NA	TRBJ2-1	CASRMGRDEQFF	TGTGCCAGCAGGATGGGGAGGGATGAGCAGTTCTTC
NA	TRBV7-6	NA	TRBJ2-1	CASSGRQKVYNEQFF	TGTGCCAGCAGCGGTAGACAGAAAGTCTACAATGAGCAGTTCTTC
TRBD1	TRBV7-3	NA	TRBJ2-3	CASSWGQGHTDTQYF	TGTGCCAGCAGCTGGGGACAGGGACATACAGATACGCAGTATTTT
TRBD1	TRBV2	NA	TRBJ2-7	CASRRTGRSSYEQYF	TGTGCCAGCAGAAGGACAGGCCGAAGCTCCTACGAGCAGTACTTC
TRBD1	TRBV2	few	TRBJ1-6	CASRGDSPNSPLHF	TGTGCCAGCAGGGGGGACAGCCCTAATTCACCCCTCCACTTT
TRBD1	TRBV7-9	NA	TRBJ2-7	CASSSWDRAYEQYF	TGTGCCAGCAGCTCGTGGGACAGGGCCTACGAGCAGTACTTC
TRBD2	TRBV28	NA	TRBJ2-3	CATKGRGRDTQYF	TGTGCCACAAAGGGGAGGGGAAGGGATACGCAGTATTTT
TRBD2	TRBV5-1	NA	TRBJ2-7	CASSPRTSGISYEQYF	TGCGCCAGCAGCCCGCGGACTAGCGGTATCTCCTACGAGCAGTACTTC
TRBD1	TRBV7-9	once	TRBJ1-5	CASSSGQGWNQPQHF	TGTGCCAGCAGCTCCGGACAGGGGTGGAATCAGCCCCAGCATTTT
NA	TRBV7-2	NA	TRBJ2-7	CASSRDRHYEQYF	TGTGCCAGCAGTCGTGACAGGCACTACGAGCAGTACTTC
NA	TRBV5-1	once	TRBJ2-5	CASSMQAQETQYF	TGCGCCAGCAGCATGCAGGCTCAAGAGACCCAGTACTTC
NA	TRBV6-5	NA	TRBJ1-5	CASSYSYRGNQPQHF	TGTGCCAGCAGTTACTCGTACAGGGGCAATCAGCCCCAGCATTTT
TRBD1	TRBV2	NA	TRBJ2-3	CASSTGTGADTQYF	TGTGCCAGCAGCACCGGGACAGGGGCAGATACGCAGTATTTT
TRBD1	TRBV28	NA	TRBJ2-5	CASRLYPGQQETQYF	TGTGCCAGCAGACTATACCCGGGACAGCAAGAGACCCAGTACTTC
TRBD2	TRBV11-3	NA	TRBJ2-2	CASSLSGGNTGELFF	TGTGCCAGCAGCTTATCGGGGGGGAACACCGGGGAGCTGTTTTTT
NA	TRBV4-1	once	TRBJ1-3	CASSQDRQSGNTIYF	TGCGCCAGCAGCCAAGACAGGCAATCTGGAAACACCATATATTTT
NA	TRBV5-5	NA	TRBJ1-3	CASSASQGVSGNTIYF	TGTGCCAGCAGCGCATCCCAGGGTGTCTCTGGAAACACCATATATTTT
TRBD1	TRBV28	once	TRBJ2-1	CASSFRGPLNEQFF	TGTGCCAGCAGTTTCAGGGGGCCCCTCAATGAGCAGTTCTTC
NA	TRBV6-2/TRBV6-3	NA	TRBJ1-2	CASSSTPGHRSNYGYTF	TGTGCCAGCAGTTCAACTCCGGGACACCGATCTAACTATGGCTACACCTTC
NA	TRBV28	NA	TRBJ1-5	CASSEGDQPQHF	TGTGCCAGCAGCGAGGGAGATCAGCCCCAGCATTTT
NA	TRBV6-6	NA	TRBJ2-2	CASSYSGGGELFF	TGTGCCAGCAGTTACTCGGGGGGCGGGGAGCTGTTTTTT
NA	TRBV7-8	NA	TRBJ1-6	CASSSIGTNNSPLHF	TGTGCCAGCAGCTCGATAGGGACTAATAATTCACCCCTCCACTTT
NA	TRBV27	NA	TRBJ2-7	CASSLSPEVYEQYF	TGTGCCAGCAGTTTATCTCCCGAGGTCTACGAGCAGTACTTC